One and the same sample provided the 18 T cell receptor beta chains below, sequenced in a study of blood T cell repertoires in COVID-19. Clones were read by immunoSEQ multiplex PCR, and TCRdb kept only the in-frame ones, dropping some. Among 100,000 or so clones, roughly nine tenths were seen once, and the ten largest hold 32%. Material: peripheral blood. The receptor set was obtained from a woman of 80 years or more with acute or convalescent COVID-19.

The rearrangement joins TRBV28 to TRBJ1-5; maybe TRBD1 (5 bases). Germline V gene sequence: CDR1 MDHEN, CDR2 SYDVKM. The CDR3 extends over 16 amino acids. The V end lost 7 bases, the J end lost 7 bases, and 23 bases lay between the germline ends. This CDR3 reads CASNSQGSPNGQPQHF. The CDR3 DNA reads TGTGCCAGCAACTCCCAGGGTTCCCCCAATGGCCAGCCCCAGCATTTT.

This chain joins TRBV10-3 and TRBJ1-5; D is possibly TRBD1 (5 bases). V lost 0 bases to trimming and J lost 6 bases, with 9 bases between them. The germline gives CDR1 ENHRY, CDR2 SYGVKD. The CDR3 covers 14 residues. This CDR3 reads CAISESQGIQPQHF. The CDR3 region has the DNA TGTGCCATCAGTGAGTCTCAGGGCATTCAGCCCCAGCATTTT.

This clone came up once. V usage is TRBV18 and J usage is TRBJ1-1; 7 bases line up with TRBD1. The V and J ends lost 2 bases and 6 bases, in that order; junction bases with no gene match: 3. CDR1 is KGHSH and CDR2 is LQKENI in the germline V gene. This CDR3 contains 13 residues. CDR3 sequence reads: CASSPSGQAEAFF. For the CDR3, the DNA is TGTGCCAGCTCACCATCCGGACAGGCTGAAGCTTTCTTT.

The chain couples TRBV27 to TRBJ2-7; D perhaps matches TRBD2 (7 bases). Trimming left V 3 bases short and J 3 bases short, with 15 bases between. CDR3 length: 15 residues. Germline CDR1 and CDR2: MNHEY and SMNVEV (reference sequence). CDR3 nucleotides: TGTGCCAGCAGTTTGTGGGGAGGGGGGAGCTACGAGCAGTACTTC. Amino acids: CASSLWGGGSYEQYF.

The rearrangement links TRBV18 to TRBJ1-3; D may be TRBD1 (6 bases). Germline V gene lookup returns CDR1 KGHSH and CDR2 LQKENI. Trimming cost V 4 bases and J 2 bases, with 12 bases left between them. This CDR3 spans 15 amino acids. The CDR3: CASSLGTTTGNTIYF. CDR3 coding DNA: TGTGCCAGCTCACTAGGGACAACTACTGGAAACACCATATATTTT.

The rearrangement joins TRBV7-9 to TRBJ1-2, with TRBD1 matching over 10 bases. Per the germline V gene, CDR1 is SEHNR and CDR2 is FQNEAQ (reference sequence). With V trimmed by 0 bases and J by 7 bases, 8 bases remained unmatched. The CDR3 covers 16 residues. The CDR3 coding sequence is TGTGCCAGCAGCTTAGCGGCCTTGGGACAGGGGTTTGGCTACACCTTC. Protein product: CASSLAALGQGFGYTF.

The chain carries TRBV27 and TRBJ2-5, with D perhaps matching TRBD1 (5 bases). The CDR3 extends over 16 amino acids. Germline loops: CDR1 MNHEY, CDR2 SMNVEV (reference sequence). With 1 base removed from V and 4 bases from J, the gap between germline ends came to 16 bases. The CDR3 sequence is CASSLFGAGQGETQYF. Here the CDR3 DNA reads TGTGCCAGCAGTTTATTCGGTGCAGGGCAGGGAGAGACCCAGTACTTC.

Points on this clone: Lacking the conserved final phenylalanine or tryptophan, this CDR3 likely reflects a read error. It is unclear where the CDR3 begins or ends on the DNA, so no DNA is shown, and the CDR3 is as TCRdb lists it. This rearrangement joins TRBV5-1 to TRBJ2-3; TRBD2, the table's D call, lacks a check against the DNA. CDR1 is SGHRS, CDR2 YFSETQ, per germline. The CDR3 length is 12 residues, termini included. The CDR3 reads CASSLAGSRLFL.

CDR3 sequence reads: CASSPGASSYEQYF. For the CDR3, the DNA is TGTGCCAGCTCACCAGGGGCCAGCTCCTACGAGCAGTACTTC. The rearrangement links TRBV18 to TRBJ2-7; TRBD1 might be the D (5 bases). V was cut by 2 bases and J by 0 bases, with 8 bases left in between. The CDR3 runs 14 residues. Germline CDR1 KGHSH, CDR2 LQKENI.

This sequence joins TRBV19 and TRBJ1-2, with 7 bases that match TRBD1. Losses at the gene ends were 5 bases for V and 4 bases for J; bases not matched to a gene: 7. The CDR3 runs to 14 residues. Germline loops: CDR1 LNHDA, CDR2 SQIVND (reference sequence). CDR3 nucleotide sequence: TGTGCCAGTAGTTGGACAGGTGAAAGCTATGGCTACACCTTC. Translating it yields CASSWTGESYGYTF.

V is TRBV7-8 and J is TRBJ1-2; a possible D gene is TRBD1 (6 bases). The germline gives CDR1 SGHVS, CDR2 FQNEAQ. V was shortened by 4 bases and J by 4 bases, with 16 bases between the two germline ends. The CDR3 runs to 15 residues. CDR3 sequence: CASSSVNSGAYGYTF. As DNA, the CDR3 is TGTGCCAGCAGCTCAGTAAACTCAGGGGCCTATGGCTACACCTTC.

J is TRBJ2-5 and V is TRBV18, with 13 bases that match TRBD2. The CDR3 length is 15 residues. Germline V gene data show CDR1 as KGHSH and CDR2 as LQKENI. Unmatched junction bases numbered 5, after V lost 6 bases and J lost 4 bases. CDR3 in DNA: TGTGCCAGCTCCCTCGGGACTAGCGGGATAGAGACCCAGTACTTC. This translates into CASSLGTSGIETQYF.

The chain joins TRBV2 to TRBJ1-2; D not resolved. Germline assignment: CDR1 SNHLY and CDR2 FYNNEI. CDR3 length: 14 residues. Trimming removed 7 bases from V and 2 bases from J, with 14 bases in between. CDR3 nucleotide sequence: TGTGCCAGCACCCGGCCGGGATCGAACTATGGCTACACCTTC. It translates to CASTRPGSNYGYTF.

The chain has TRBV7-2 and TRBJ1-2, with 11 bases identical to TRBD1. Germline V CDR1 and CDR2: SGHTA, FQGNSA. CDR3 length: 15 residues. J was trimmed by 2 bases and V by 5 bases; bases with no gene match: 4. The CDR3 DNA reads as TGTGCCAGCAGCGAAGGGACAGGGGGAAACTATGGCTACACCTTC. Amino acids: CASSEGTGGNYGYTF.

This clone was seen a single time. This chain links TRBV11-2 with TRBJ1-5; 7 bases are a match to TRBD1. V dropped 4 bases and J dropped 0; count of bases not matched to a gene: 9. Germline-derived CDR1 and CDR2 are SGHAT and FQNNGV. This CDR3 spans 17 amino acids. The CDR3 region is CASSSATGARSNQPQHF. The CDR3 DNA reads as TGTGCCAGCAGCTCGGCTACAGGGGCGCGTAGCAATCAGCCCCAGCATTTT.

The CDR3 bases are TGTGCCAGTACCCAAGCTAGCGGGGTATCCGGGGAGCTGTTTTTT. Residues: CASTQASGVSGELFF. J is TRBJ2-2 and V is TRBV19; 9 bases fit TRBD2. CDR1 is LNHDA, CDR2 SQIVND, per germline (reference sequence). Trimming removed 7 bases from V and 6 bases from J; junction bases left unmatched: 9. This CDR3 region has 15 residues.

The CDR3 loop is CASSAGLAGYNEQFF. The DNA for the CDR3 is TGTGCCAGCAGCGCTGGACTAGCGGGGTACAATGAGCAGTTCTTC. The chain joins TRBV9 to TRBJ2-1, with 12 bases that match TRBD2. The ends lost 3 bases at V and 4 bases at J; junction bases unmatched: 2. This CDR3 has 15 residues. CDR1 and CDR2 from the germline V gene are SGDLS and YYNGEE.

The chain combines TRBV27 with TRBJ1-2; 8 bases match TRBD1. The length of the CDR3 is 16 residues. CDR1 and CDR2 (germline): MNHEY, SMNVEV (reference sequence). J lost 8 bases, V lost 3 bases, and 14 bases had no gene match. CDR3 in amino acids: CASSLSLGQGARGYTF. The DNA of the CDR3 is TGTGCCAGCAGTTTGTCTCTGGGGCAGGGGGCGCGCGGCTACACCTTC.